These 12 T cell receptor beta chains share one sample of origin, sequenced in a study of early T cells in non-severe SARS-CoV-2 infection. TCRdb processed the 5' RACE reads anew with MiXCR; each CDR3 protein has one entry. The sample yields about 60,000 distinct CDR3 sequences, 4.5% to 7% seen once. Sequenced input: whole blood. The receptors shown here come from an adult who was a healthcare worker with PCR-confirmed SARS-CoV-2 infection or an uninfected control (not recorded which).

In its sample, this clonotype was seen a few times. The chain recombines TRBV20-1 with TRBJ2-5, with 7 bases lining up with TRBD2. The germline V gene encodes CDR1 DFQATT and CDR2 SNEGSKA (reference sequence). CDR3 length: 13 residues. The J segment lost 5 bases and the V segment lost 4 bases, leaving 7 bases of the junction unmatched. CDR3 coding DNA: TGCAGTGCTACCCTGGCGGGAGTGGAGACCCAGTACTTC. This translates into CSATLAGVETQYF.

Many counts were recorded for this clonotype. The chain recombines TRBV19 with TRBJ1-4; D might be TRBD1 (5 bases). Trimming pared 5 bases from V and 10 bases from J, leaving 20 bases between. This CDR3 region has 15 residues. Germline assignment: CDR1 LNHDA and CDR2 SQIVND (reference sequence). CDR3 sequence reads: CASSVPRASVGKLFF. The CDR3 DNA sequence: TGTGCCAGTAGTGTGCCCAGGGCATCTGTTGGAAAACTGTTTTTT. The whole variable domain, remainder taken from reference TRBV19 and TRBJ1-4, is DGGITQSPKYLFRKEGQNVTLSCEQNLNHDAMYWYRQDPGQGLRLIYYSQIVNDFQKGDIAEGYSVSREKKESFPLTVTSAQKNPTAFYLCASSVPRASVGKLFFGSGTQLSVL.

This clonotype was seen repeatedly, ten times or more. In DNA, the CDR3 is TGTGCCGCAACCCCGGCCAATGAGCAGTTCTTC. Its translation: CAATPANEQFF. V usage is TRBV7-9 and J usage is TRBJ2-1, with D hard to call. The V gene lost 11 bases and the J gene lost 6 bases, with 11 bases spanning the gap. Germline loops: CDR1 SEHNR, CDR2 FQNEAQ (reference sequence). The CDR3 covers 11 residues. The complete variable domain, with remaining parts taken from reference TRBV7-9 and TRBJ2-1, reads DTGVSQNPRHKITKRGQNVTFRCDPISEHNRLYWYRQTLGQGPEFLTYFQNEAQLEKSRLLSDRFSAERPKGSFSTLEIQRTEQGDSAMYLCAATPANEQFFGPGTRLTVL.

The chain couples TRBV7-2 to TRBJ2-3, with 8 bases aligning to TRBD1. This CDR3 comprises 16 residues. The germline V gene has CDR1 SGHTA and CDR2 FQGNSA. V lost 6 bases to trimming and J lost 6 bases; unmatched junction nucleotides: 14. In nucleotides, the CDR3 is TGTGCCAGCAGTACACGATACCCAGGGGGCAAGGATACGCAGTATTTT. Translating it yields CASSTRYPGGKDTQYF.

CDR3 nucleotides: TGTGCCAGCAGCCGGACTAGCGGGAACGATGAGCAGTTCTTC. Translated, it gives CASSRTSGNDEQFF. The V gene is TRBV3-1, the J gene TRBJ2-1, with TRBD2 matching 12 bases. The CDR3 totals 14 residues. The ends lost 4 bases at V and 8 bases at J; junction bases unmatched: 3. Germline-derived CDR1 and CDR2 are LGHDT and YNNKEL (reference sequence).

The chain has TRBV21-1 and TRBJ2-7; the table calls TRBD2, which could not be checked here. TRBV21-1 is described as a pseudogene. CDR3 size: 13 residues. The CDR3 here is CASVTGRDREQYF. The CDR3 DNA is TGTGCCAGCGTTACAGGGAGGGATCGCGAGCAGTACTTC.

The CDR3 sequence is CASSPRRSTDTQYF. As DNA, the CDR3 is TGTGCCAGCAGTCCCCGACGGAGCACAGATACGCAGTATTTT. The chain is built from TRBV7-2 and TRBJ2-3, with D uncertain. The CDR3 extends over 14 amino acids. Germline CDR1 and CDR2: SGHTA and FQGNSA. V gave up 6 bases and J gave up 0 bases, with 10 bases separating them.

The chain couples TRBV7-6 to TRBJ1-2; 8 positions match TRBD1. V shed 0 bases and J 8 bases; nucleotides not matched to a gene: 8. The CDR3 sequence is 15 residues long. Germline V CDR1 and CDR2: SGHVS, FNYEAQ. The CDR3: CASSLAARGRRGYTF. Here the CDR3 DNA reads TGTGCCAGCAGCTTAGCGGCCAGGGGGCGAAGAGGCTACACCTTC.

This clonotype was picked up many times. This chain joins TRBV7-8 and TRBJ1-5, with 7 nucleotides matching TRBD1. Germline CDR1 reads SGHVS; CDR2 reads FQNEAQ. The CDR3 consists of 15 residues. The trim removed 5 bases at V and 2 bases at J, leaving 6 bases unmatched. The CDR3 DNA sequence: TGTGCCAGCAGCGCCCGGGACAGAGGCAATCAGCCCCAGCATTTT. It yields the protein CASSARDRGNQPQHF.

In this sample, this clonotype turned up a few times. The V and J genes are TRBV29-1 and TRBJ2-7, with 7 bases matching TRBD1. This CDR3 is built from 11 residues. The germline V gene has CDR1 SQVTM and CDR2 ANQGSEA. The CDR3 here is CTAGTAYEQYF. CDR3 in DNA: TGCACTGCCGGGACAGCTTACGAGCAGTACTTC.

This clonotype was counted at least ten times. This CDR3 is CASSKGTGKFF. In nucleotides, the CDR3 is TGTGCCAGCAGCAAAGGGACAGGGAAGTTCTTC. The V call is TRBV6-6, the J call TRBJ2-1; TRBD1 matches at 9 bases. This CDR3 region has 11 residues. The V gene end was trimmed by 6 bases and the J gene end by 14 bases; junction bases not matched to a gene: 5. From germline, CDR1 is MNHNY and CDR2 SVGAGI (reference sequence).

The CDR3 nucleotides read TGCGCCAGCAGCTTGGTTGGGGGCCCCCTTTCCTACGAGCAGTACTTC. It codes for CASSLVGGPLSYEQYF. The chain is built from TRBV5-1 and TRBJ2-7; D may be TRBD1 (6 bases). The CDR3 runs 16 residues. The V end lost 0 bases, the J end lost 1 base, and 14 bases lay between the germline ends. Germline V lookup: CDR1 SGHRS, CDR2 YFSETQ.